This T cell receptor (beta chain) was retrieved from a study of Ad26.COV2.S vaccination and SARS-CoV-2 variants. J was trimmed by 1 base and V by 5 bases; bases with no gene match: 6. Germline CDR1 and CDR2: SGHAT and FQNNGV. The CDR3 spans 15 residues. Noted treatment: approximately 18 received Ad26.COV2.S at low or high dose, single or two shots; 5 received placebo; per-sample allocation not given. The samples were gathered on day 63 after the first injection of vaccine or placebo. The table came from immunoSEQ multiplex PCR; TCRdb's copy has only in-frame clones and leaves some out. The table lists some 480,000 clones, roughly 85% of them singletons.

The source of this sequence is a person aged 18-60 years who received the Ad26.COV2.S COVID-19 vaccine or a placebo. The V gene is TRBV11-2, the J gene TRBJ2-7; TRBD2 matches 9 bases. The specimen comprised peripheral blood, sampled in a trial of Ad26.COV2.S vaccine versus placebo. As DNA, the CDR3 is TGTGCCAGCAGCGGACCGGGACTAGCTTCCTACGAGCAGTACTTC. This translates into CASSGPGLASYEQYF.